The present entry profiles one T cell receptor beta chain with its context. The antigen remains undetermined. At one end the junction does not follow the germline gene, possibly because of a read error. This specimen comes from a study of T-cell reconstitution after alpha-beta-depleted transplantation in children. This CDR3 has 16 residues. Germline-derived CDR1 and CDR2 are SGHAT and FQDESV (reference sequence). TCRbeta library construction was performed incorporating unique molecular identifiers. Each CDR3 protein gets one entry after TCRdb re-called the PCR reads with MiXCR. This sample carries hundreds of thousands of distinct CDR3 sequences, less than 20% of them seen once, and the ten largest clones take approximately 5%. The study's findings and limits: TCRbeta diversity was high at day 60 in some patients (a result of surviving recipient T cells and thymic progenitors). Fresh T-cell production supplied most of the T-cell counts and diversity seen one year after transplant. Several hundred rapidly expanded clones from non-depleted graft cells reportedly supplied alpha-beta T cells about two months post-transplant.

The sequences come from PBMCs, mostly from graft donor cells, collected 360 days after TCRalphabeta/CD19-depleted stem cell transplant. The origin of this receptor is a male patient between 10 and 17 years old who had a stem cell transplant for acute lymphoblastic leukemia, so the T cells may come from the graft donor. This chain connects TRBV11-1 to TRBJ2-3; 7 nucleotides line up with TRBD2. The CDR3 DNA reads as TGTGTCAGCAGCTTAGTGCTAGCGGCAAGCACAGATACGCAGTATTTT. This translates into CVSSLVLAASTDTQYF.